This T cell receptor beta chain derives from a study of blood T cells in healthy people across ages. Overall study results and limits: The fall in TCR beta diversity per million T cells was roughly linear with age.

For the second PCR, which ran for roughly 6 to 11 cycles, a sample-barcoded 5' primer and a J-beta primer mix were used. MiXCR, run by TCRdb on the 5' RACE reads, gives a single entry per CDR3 protein. The sample holds about 1 million distinct CDR3 sequences; 25% are singletons and the top ten take approximately 0.7%. The total RNA that was extracted per sample amounted to at least 5 micrograms. Comment on this clonotype: Its antigen remains unidentified.

V was pared by 3 bases and J by 2 bases, with 12 bases between. From germline, CDR1 is SEHNR and CDR2 FQNEAQ (reference sequence). The CDR3 contains 15 residues. The sample also formed part of further work on T cells of mothers and their children. According to that study: Amplification in the second PCR used the M1S primer, which added sample barcodes and 2-4 random nucleotides.

The source of this sequence is a girl aged 2 to 10 in good health. The sample consisted of blood. The chain recombines TRBV7-9 with TRBJ2-3; possibly TRBD1 for D (6 bases). The DNA for the CDR3 is TGTGCCAGCAGCTTGCTCGGACAGCACACAGATACGCAGTATTTT. It is translated as CASSLLGQHTDTQYF.